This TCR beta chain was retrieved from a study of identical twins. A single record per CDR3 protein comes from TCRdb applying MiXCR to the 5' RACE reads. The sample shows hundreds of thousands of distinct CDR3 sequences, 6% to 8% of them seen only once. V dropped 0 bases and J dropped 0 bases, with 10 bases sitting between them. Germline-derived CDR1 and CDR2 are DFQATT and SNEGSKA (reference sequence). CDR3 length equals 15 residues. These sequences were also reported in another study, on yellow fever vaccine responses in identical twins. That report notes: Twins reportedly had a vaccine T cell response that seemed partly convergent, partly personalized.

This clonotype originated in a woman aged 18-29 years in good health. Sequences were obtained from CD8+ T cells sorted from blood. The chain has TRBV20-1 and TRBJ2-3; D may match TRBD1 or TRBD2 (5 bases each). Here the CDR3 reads CSARESWDSTDTQYF. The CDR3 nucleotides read TGCAGTGCTAGAGAGTCTTGGGACAGCACAGATACGCAGTATTTT.